The T cell receptor beta chain described here comes from a study of blood T cells in healthy people across ages. The authors ran a second PCR of about 7 to 11 cycles using a sample-barcoded 5' primer and a J-beta primer mix. The study obtained at least 2.5 million CDR3-containing paired-end reads from every sample. TCRdb redid the calling of the 5' RACE reads with MiXCR, one entry per CDR3 protein. The data hold 600,000 to 800,000 distinct CDR3 sequences, with over 20% observed a single time. A word on this clonotype: What it recognizes is unknown.

Trimming took off 5 bases at V and 0 bases at J, with 11 bases between the two ends. Germline V CDR1 and CDR2: MGHRA, YSYEKL. The length of the CDR3 is 15 residues. Findings of the study overall: Getting older went along with TCR beta diversity per million T cells dropping roughly linearly.

Drawn from each donor were 7.5 to 10 milliliters of peripheral blood. The total RNA that was extracted per sample amounted to at least 5 micrograms. This receptor was taken from a man in his sixties or seventies in good health. This chain joins TRBV4-1 and TRBJ2-1; D is tentatively TRBD1 or TRBD2 (5 bases each). Sample: blood. The CDR3 coding sequence is TGCGCCAGCAGCTCCCGGGACGACTCCTACAATGAGCAGTTCTTC. Its translation is CASSSRDDSYNEQFF.